The entry that follows covers one T cell receptor beta chain sequence. This CDR3 comprises 16 residues. V lost 4 bases, J lost 0 bases, and 14 bases lay in between. CDR1 is SGHRS, CDR2 YFSETQ, per germline. Template switching added a universal primer site; cDNA carried unique molecular identifiers. TCRdb re-analysed the 5' RACE reads in MiXCR, keeping a single row per CDR3 protein. The table has 550,000 to 700,000 distinct CDR3 sequences, approximately 21% seen once; the top ten hold roughly 4.3%. The data derive from a study of identical twins. The same sample was also used in a study of T cells expressing NK-cell markers.

The chain has TRBV5-1 and TRBJ2-1; D not resolved. The TCR sequence derives from a young woman in good health. Specimen: PBMCs. CDR3: CASSLEASSSYNEQFF. The CDR3 bases are TGCGCCAGCAGCCTGGAAGCTTCTAGCTCCTACAATGAGCAGTTCTTC.